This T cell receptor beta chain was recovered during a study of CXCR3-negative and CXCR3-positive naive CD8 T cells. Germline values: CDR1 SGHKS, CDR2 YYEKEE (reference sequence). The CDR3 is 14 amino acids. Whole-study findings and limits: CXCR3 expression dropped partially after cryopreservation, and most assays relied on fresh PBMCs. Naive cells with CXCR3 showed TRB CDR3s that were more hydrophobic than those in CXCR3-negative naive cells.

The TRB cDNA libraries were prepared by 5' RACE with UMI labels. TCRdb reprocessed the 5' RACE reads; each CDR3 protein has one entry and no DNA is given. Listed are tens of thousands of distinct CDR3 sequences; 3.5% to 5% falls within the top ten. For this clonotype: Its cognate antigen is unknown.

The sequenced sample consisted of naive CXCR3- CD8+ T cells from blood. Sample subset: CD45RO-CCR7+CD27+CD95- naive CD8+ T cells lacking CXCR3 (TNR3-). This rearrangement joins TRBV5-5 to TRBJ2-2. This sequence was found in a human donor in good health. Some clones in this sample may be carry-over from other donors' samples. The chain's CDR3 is CASSPTWDTGELFF.